The subject of this entry is one T cell receptor (beta chain). TCRdb keeps only in-frame clones here, not all; method: immunoSEQ multiplex PCR. The top ten hold around 0.6% of the sample, which has about 180,000 clones, around 87% seen once. Germline CDR1 reads MNHEY; CDR2 reads SVGEGT. After removal of 6 bases from V and 2 bases from J, the junction contained 7 bases not matched to a gene. The CDR3 loop spans 15 amino acids. The data derive from a study of blood T cell repertoires in COVID-19. This sequence joins TRBV6-2 or TRBV6-3 and TRBJ2-7; TRBD1 aligns across 10 bases. The sample taken for sequencing was peripheral blood. The clonotype was recovered from a man aged 60-69 years with COVID-19, enrolled during active disease. The CDR3 DNA follows: TGTGCCAGCAGCCCGACAGGGGGCGTAACCTACGAGCAGTACTTC. It specifies CASSPTGGVTYEQYF.